This T cell receptor (beta chain) was identified in a study of blood T cell repertoires in COVID-19. The CDR3 sequence is 12 residues long. Trimming cost V 7 bases and J 7 bases; bases outside gene matches: 5. Germline V gives CDR1 MNHEY, CDR2 SVGAGI. Living in 24 US areas, the participants were between 18 and 89 years of age. Participants had their cohort set by participant-reported clinical history. Individuals in the exposed group had encountered a COVID-19 case within 2 weeks preceding study entry. The authors' processing: Estimated nucleated cell counts came from reference gene primer amplification. Repertoires were generated with immunoSEQ multiplex PCR, while TCRdb's copy carries only in-frame clones and drops some. D and trimming were read from the DNA, whereas the V and J calls and clone size are those reported in that table. The table lists 150,000 to 200,000 clones, roughly 83% of them singletons.

This clone has only one observation. The chain combines TRBV6-5 with TRBJ1-1; TRBD1 aligns across 8 bases. The sequence came from a man aged 70-80 years who had been exposed to COVID-19. The sequenced sample was PBMCs or T cells enriched from blood (not recorded which). The CDR3 nucleotides read TGTGCCAGCAACGGACAGGGCGATGAAGCTTTCTTT. Its protein product is CASNGQGDEAFF.